The clone carrying this T cell receptor (beta chain) was counted only a few times. The sample is drawn from a study of cytotoxic CD8 clonotypes in ibrutinib-treated CLL. Generated by immunoSEQ multiplex PCR, the TCRdb table keeps only in-frame clones and is missing some. The table lists around 250,000 clones, around 70% of them singletons, with less than 20% in the top ten. The CDR3 consists of 13 residues. Trimming cost V 3 bases and J 6 bases, with 11 bases left between them. Germline CDR1 reads MNHEY; CDR2 reads SMNVEV (reference sequence). The V call is TRBV27, the J call TRBJ1-1; a weak D match, TRBD1 (6 bases). This receptor was identified in a human donor with chronic lymphocytic leukemia. Sequences were derived from PBMCs, sampled after 24 months of ibrutinib treatment. This CDR3 is CASSFRGGPEAFF. CDR3 DNA sequence: TGTGCCAGCAGTTTCAGGGGAGGGCCTGAAGCTTTCTTT.